A single sample is the source of the 28 T cell receptor beta chains below, sequenced in a study of cytomegalovirus exposure and HLA in healthy donors. Amplification used 60 Vbeta primers and 13 Jbeta primers. Clones were read by immunoSEQ multiplex PCR, and TCRdb kept only the in-frame ones, dropping some. This sample has 160,000 or so clones; over 65% occur once, and the top ten carry about 2.4%. Material for sequencing was PBMCs. These receptors all come from a man aged 55-75 years in good health and CMV-seronegative.

CDR3 sequence reads: CASSLTLAGGSEQFF. CDR3 DNA sequence: TGTGCCAGCAGCTTGACGCTAGCGGGGGGGAGTGAGCAGTTCTTC. The genes are TRBV5-4 and TRBJ2-1, with 12 bases aligning to TRBD2. Germline loops: CDR1 SGHNT, CDR2 YYREEE (reference sequence). This CDR3 has 15 amino acids. J lost 9 bases, V lost 1 base, and 5 bases had no gene match.

The gene calls are TRBV7-8 and TRBJ1-6; D call uncertain. Trimming took off 5 bases at V and 7 bases at J, with 9 bases between the two ends. This CDR3 comprises 13 residues. Germline V gene lookup returns CDR1 SGHVS and CDR2 FQNEAQ. CDR3 in amino acids: CASSLSGNSPLHF. Here the CDR3 DNA reads TGTGCCAGCAGCCTCTCGGGGAATTCACCCCTCCACTTT.

The chain recombines TRBV28 with TRBJ2-7, with TRBD1 matching 9 bases. The CDR3 is 14 amino acids. CDR1 and CDR2 from the germline V gene are MDHEN and SYDVKM. With 5 bases clipped from V and 3 bases from J, the junction kept 5 bases outside the gene matches. CDR3 nucleotide sequence: TGTGCCAGCAGTCCGTGGGACAGGGTCTACGAGCAGTACTTC. Its translation is CASSPWDRVYEQYF.

This clone was seen only a few times. The genes are TRBV6-4 and TRBJ1-1; D ambiguous. Germline V lookup: CDR1 MRHNA, CDR2 SNTAGT. This CDR3 contains 13 residues. The V end lost 5 bases, the J end lost 4 bases, and 11 bases lay between the germline ends. The CDR3 bases are TGTGCCAGCAGTCTAGACCCGGGCACTGAAGCTTTCTTT. This encodes CASSLDPGTEAFF.

This sequence joins TRBV15 and TRBJ1-6; D unclear. V dropped 0 bases and J dropped 7 bases, with 10 bases sitting between them. This CDR3 has 15 amino acids. Germline lookup yields CDR1 LNHNV and CDR2 YYDKDF (reference sequence). Written as DNA, the CDR3 is TGTGCCACCAGCAGAGATAGGGCGGGGAATTCACCCCTCCACTTT. Translating it yields CATSRDRAGNSPLHF.

This clone was found a few times. The chain joins TRBV7-2 to TRBJ2-3; 9 bases match TRBD2. This CDR3 comprises 16 residues. Per the germline V gene, CDR1 is SGHTA and CDR2 is FQGNSA. J gave up 10 bases and V 0 bases, and 11 bases lay outside the gene matches. CDR3 residues: CASSLAPLAGPGSQYF. In DNA, the CDR3 is TGTGCCAGCAGCTTAGCGCCTCTAGCGGGGCCTGGTTCGCAGTATTTT.

The gene calls are TRBV6-9 and TRBJ1-5; tentatively, D is TRBD1 (5 bases). The V end lost 6 bases, the J end lost 3 bases, and 18 bases lay between the germline ends. From germline, CDR1 is MNHGY and CDR2 SVAAGI. This CDR3 is built from 16 residues. The CDR3 here is CASSRPGCRSNQPQHF. As DNA, the CDR3 is TGTGCCAGCAGCCGTCCAGGGTGCCGTTCCAATCAGCCCCAGCATTTT.

This chain uses TRBV27 with TRBJ2-4, with D perhaps matching TRBD2 (5 bases). Germline assignment: CDR1 MNHEY and CDR2 SMNVEV (reference sequence). V was cut by 2 bases and J by 0 bases, with 8 bases left in between. The CDR3 is 15 residues long. The CDR3 sequence is CASSLIEGAKNIQYF. The CDR3 coding sequence is TGTGCCAGCAGTTTAATTGAGGGAGCCAAAAACATTCAGTACTTC.

CDR3 bases: TGTGCCAGCAGCCGGGACTTCACCTACGAGCAGTACTTC. Translating gives CASSRDFTYEQYF. V is TRBV5-4 and J is TRBJ2-5; maybe TRBD2 (6 bases). The J call may be incorrect, as the DNA end agrees better with TRBJ2-7. CDR1 and CDR2 (germline): SGHNT, YYREEE (reference sequence). This CDR3 spans 13 amino acids.

The chain joins TRBV9 to TRBJ2-7, with a possible D match to TRBD2 (5 bases). This CDR3 has 14 residues. Germline V gene data show CDR1 as SGDLS and CDR2 as YYNGEE. The V gene lost 0 bases and the J gene lost 0 bases, with 7 bases spanning the gap. CDR3 residues: CASSVEAASYEQYF. As DNA, the CDR3 is TGTGCCAGCAGCGTAGAAGCGGCCTCCTACGAGCAGTACTTC.

This clone occurred a few times. The chain is built from TRBV6-6 and TRBJ1-5; D uncertain. The CDR3 covers 16 residues. Germline CDR1 reads MNHNY; CDR2 reads SVGAGI (reference sequence). The V gene lost 2 bases and the J gene lost 9 bases, with 20 bases spanning the gap. The CDR3 loop is CASSYAPGRGYRPQHF. The CDR3 coding sequence is TGTGCCAGCAGTTACGCCCCCGGACGGGGATATCGGCCCCAGCATTTT.

This sequence joins TRBV19 and TRBJ1-4; unclear D gene. The V gene's germline CDR1 is LNHDA and CDR2 SQIVND (reference sequence). The V and J ends lost 8 bases and 0 bases respectively, with 10 bases between them. The CDR3 has 14 residues. The CDR3 reads CASATVATNEKLFF. The CDR3 bases are TGTGCCAGTGCCACAGTTGCAACTAATGAAAAACTGTTTTTT.

As concerns this clone: The junction departs from germline at one end; a sequencing error may be responsible. The V and J genes are TRBV14 and TRBJ1-2, with D perhaps TRBD1 (5 bases). The CDR3 covers 13 residues. Per germline, CDR1 SGHDN and CDR2 FVKESK. The chain's CDR3 is CASSQGRVYGYPF. The CDR3 DNA sequence: TGTGCCAGCAGCCAAGGCAGGGTCTATGGCTACCCCTTC.

This chain connects TRBV11-2 to TRBJ2-1, with D maybe TRBD1 (5 bases). This CDR3 region has 15 residues. V was clipped by 3 bases and J by 6 bases, with 15 bases between them. Germline assignment: CDR1 SGHAT and CDR2 FQNNGV. In nucleotides, the CDR3 is TGTGCCAGCAGCTTGAGAGTCAGTCAGGGCAATGAGCAGTTCTTC. It is translated as CASSLRVSQGNEQFF. The full variable domain, in which reference TRBV11-2 and TRBJ2-1 provide the parts outside the CDR3, is EAGVAQSPRYKIIEKRQSVAFWCNPISGHATLYWYQQILGQGPKLLIQFQNNGVVDDSQLPKDRFSAERLKGVDSTLKIQPAKLEDSAVYLCASSLRVSQGNEQFFGPGTRLTVL.

This clone is a singleton in its sample. The rearrangement joins TRBV28 to TRBJ1-1; 8 nucleotides agree with TRBD1. The V and J ends lost 1 base and 1 base, in that order; junction bases with no gene match: 11. CDR1 and CDR2 (germline): MDHEN, SYDVKM. The CDR3 extends over 18 amino acids. The CDR3 nucleotides are TGTGCCAGCAGTTTATTGTTCAGGGGGCCTAAAGAGAACACTGAAGCTTTCTTT. It encodes CASSLLFRGPKENTEAFF.

This chain uses TRBV6-4 with TRBJ2-3, with 7 bases lining up with TRBD1. Germline trimming cut 3 bases from V and 3 bases from J; bases unmatched to any gene: 3. Germline assignment: CDR1 MRHNA and CDR2 SNTAGT. CDR3 size: 14 residues. CDR3 in amino acids: CASSEEGATDTQYF. DNA of the CDR3: TGTGCCAGCAGTGAAGAGGGGGCGACAGATACGCAGTATTTT.

A few counts support this clone. The chain couples TRBV14 to TRBJ1-1, with a possible D match to TRBD1 (5 bases). The V gene lost 1 base and the J gene lost 3 bases, with 12 bases spanning the gap. From germline, CDR1 is SGHDN and CDR2 FVKESK. This CDR3 contains 15 residues. The CDR3 nucleotides read TGTGCCAGCAGCCAAGTGCAGGGTCGGTACACTGAAGCTTTCTTT. Amino acid sequence: CASSQVQGRYTEAFF.

The chain links TRBV11-2 to TRBJ2-7, with D unclear. The CDR3 covers 14 residues. Germline V gene lookup returns CDR1 SGHAT and CDR2 FQNNGV. Trimming left V 2 bases short and J 3 bases short, with 11 bases between. CDR3 nucleotides: TGTGCCAGCAGCTTAAATTCCCCAAACTACGAGCAGTACTTC. This codes for CASSLNSPNYEQYF.

A note on this clone: Other nucleotide sequences in the sample specify the same CDR3. This sequence joins TRBV9 and TRBJ2-1; 13 bases match TRBD2. The V gene end was trimmed by 0 bases and the J gene end by 4 bases; junction bases not matched to a gene: 4. The CDR3 covers 17 residues. The germline gives CDR1 SGDLS, CDR2 YYNGEE. The DNA of the CDR3 is TGTGCCAGCAGCGTAGCAACTAGCGGGGGGGCATACAATGAGCAGTTCTTC. This sequence encodes CASSVATSGGAYNEQFF.

The chain employs TRBV6-1 and TRBJ2-3; TRBD1 is a possible D gene (5 bases). CDR3 length: 15 amino acids. The ends were cut back, 1 base at V and 4 bases at J, with 12 bases in the middle. CDR1 and CDR2 from the germline V gene are MNHNS and SASEGT. The CDR3 DNA is TGTGCCAGCAGTGAAGGAATAGGGGCCGCAGATACGCAGTATTTT. It codes for CASSEGIGAADTQYF.

The V call is TRBV5-1, the J call TRBJ2-7; 8 nucleotides match TRBD2. Germline assignment: CDR1 SGHRS and CDR2 YFSETQ. This CDR3 has 13 residues. Trimming took 9 bases from V and 7 from J; bases not matched to a gene: 12. CDR3 nucleotide sequence: TGCGCCACCGCCGTGACTAGCGCAAGGGAGCAGTACTTC. Protein: CATAVTSAREQYF.

The chain couples TRBV27 to TRBJ2-1; tentatively, D is TRBD1 (6 bases). The V end lost 6 bases, the J end lost 2 bases, and 14 bases lay between the germline ends. The CDR3 runs to 15 residues. Germline loops: CDR1 MNHEY, CDR2 SMNVEV (reference sequence). The CDR3 loop reads CASSKRGSPYNEQFF. The CDR3 DNA is TGTGCCAGCAGCAAAAGGGGGAGCCCCTACAATGAGCAGTTCTTC.

The chain employs TRBV2 and TRBJ2-7; 9 bases align to TRBD2. CDR1 SNHLY and CDR2 FYNNEI come from the germline V gene. The CDR3 has 13 amino acids. J was trimmed by 6 bases and V by 8 bases; bases with no gene match: 8. The CDR3 coding sequence is TGTGCCAGCGCCTGGACTAGCGCCGCCGAGCAGTACTTC. This codes for CASAWTSAAEQYF.

A few counts support this clone. The chain joins TRBV28 to TRBJ2-7, with 8 bases that match TRBD2. V trimming: 3 bases; J trimming: 1 base; junction bases outside the gene matches: 8. CDR3 size: 16 residues. The germline CDR1 and CDR2 sequences are MDHEN and SYDVKM. The CDR3 sequence is CASSLARTSKSYEQYF. As DNA, the CDR3 is TGTGCCAGCAGTTTGGCCCGGACTAGCAAATCCTACGAGCAGTACTTC.

V and J are TRBV4-2 and TRBJ1-1, with 8 bases that match TRBD1. Germline lookup yields CDR1 LGHNA and CDR2 YNFKEQ. There are 15 residues in the CDR3. The junction had 2 bases not matched to a gene; V was cut back by 2 bases and J by 0 bases. The CDR3 sequence is CASSQTDRVNTEAFF. As DNA, the CDR3 is TGTGCCAGCAGCCAAACGGACAGGGTGAACACTGAAGCTTTCTTT.

The CDR3 region is CASSVGLAGGPSYNEQFF. In nucleotides, the CDR3 is TGTGCCAGCAGCGTAGGACTAGCGGGAGGGCCCTCCTACAATGAGCAGTTCTTC. The V and J genes are TRBV9 and TRBJ2-1; 14 nucleotides align to TRBD2. Trimming removed 0 bases from V and 0 bases from J; junction bases left unmatched: 2. CDR3 length: 18 amino acids. The germline V gene encodes CDR1 SGDLS and CDR2 YYNGEE. The entire variable domain, with the rest obtained from reference TRBV9 and TRBJ2-1, is as follows: DSGVTQTPKHLITATGQRVTLRCSPRSGDLSVYWYQQSLDQGLQFLIQYYNGEERAKGNILERFSAQQFPDLHSELNLSSLELGDSALYFCASSVGLAGGPSYNEQFFGPGTRLTVL.

The CDR3 nucleotides read TGTGCCAGCTCAACAGGGACCGCCGCTAATGAAAAACTGTTTTTT. Residues: CASSTGTAANEKLFF. The genes are TRBV18 and TRBJ1-4, with D possibly matching TRBD1 (6 bases). The CDR3 contains 15 residues. Per germline, CDR1 KGHSH and CDR2 LQKENI. V was trimmed by 5 bases and J by 3 bases, leaving 13 bases between them.

This chain joins TRBV7-8 and TRBJ2-7, with TRBD2 matching over 10 bases. The trim removed 3 bases at V and 8 bases at J, leaving 4 bases unmatched. CDR1 SGHVS and CDR2 FQNEAQ come from the germline V gene. The CDR3 covers 13 residues. The CDR3 protein is CASSFSSGGQQYF. CDR3 coding DNA: TGTGCCAGCAGCTTCTCTAGCGGGGGACAGCAGTACTTC.